These 28 T cell receptor beta chains were sequenced from one sample in a study of shared clonotypes between healthy human individuals. Clones were sequenced by immunoSEQ multiplex PCR, and TCRdb holds only the in-frame ones, with some missing. Here the sample spans about 2.4 million clones, 90% to 95% being singletons. The sample was naive CD4+ T cells sorted from blood. The subset was: CD45RA+ positively selected. These TCRs come from a man between 18 and 35 years old in good health.

This clone was recorded a few times. This rearrangement joins TRBV4-1 to TRBJ1-1, with 8 bases lining up with TRBD1. Germline-derived CDR1 and CDR2 are MGHRA and YSYEKL. The CDR3 is 16 residues long. Germline trimming cut 2 bases from V and 5 bases from J; bases unmatched to any gene: 10. The CDR3 loop is CASSQILRGRGTEAFF. The CDR3 bases are TGCGCCAGCAGCCAAATTCTCAGGGGGCGGGGTACTGAAGCTTTCTTT.

V gene TRBV13 combines with J gene TRBJ2-7; 10 positions agree with TRBD1. The CDR3 covers 15 residues. The V segment lost 3 bases and the J segment 6 bases; nucleotides outside the gene matches: 8. The germline V gene has CDR1 PRHDT and CDR2 FYEKMQ (reference sequence). This chain's CDR3 is CASSLPGQGLAEQYF. CDR3 in DNA: TGTGCCAGCAGCTTGCCGGGACAGGGGTTAGCCGAGCAGTACTTC.

This chain uses TRBV9 with TRBJ2-7, with D possibly matching TRBD1 (5 bases). Germline loops: CDR1 SGDLS, CDR2 YYNGEE. Trimming pared 3 bases from V and 8 bases from J, leaving 15 bases between. The CDR3 has 13 amino acids. In DNA, the CDR3 is TGTGCCAGCAGCGCCCAGGGCCAGGGAAAGCAGTACTTC. It codes for CASSAQGQGKQYF.

J is TRBJ1-5 and V is TRBV27; tentatively, D is TRBD1 (5 bases). Germline V gene sequence: CDR1 MNHEY, CDR2 SMNVEV (reference sequence). The CDR3 length is 15 residues. V gave up 5 bases and J gave up 2 bases, with 13 bases separating them. The CDR3 is CASSPQGGGNQPQHF. CDR3 DNA: TGTGCCAGCAGTCCCCAGGGAGGAGGCAATCAGCCCCAGCATTTT.

The chain is built from TRBV9 and TRBJ1-3; D is undetermined. V gave up 4 bases and J gave up 0 bases, with 14 bases separating them. Germline V CDR1 and CDR2: SGDLS, YYNGEE. The CDR3 length is 16 residues. The CDR3 is CASSPRAASSGNTIYF. CDR3 nucleotide sequence: TGTGCCAGCAGCCCCCGGGCGGCTAGCTCTGGAAACACCATATATTTT.

The chain recombines TRBV5-1 with TRBJ2-2; D is undetermined. The CDR3 covers 17 residues. Trimming shortened V by 5 bases and J by 1 base, and 18 bases separated the two germline ends. Germline-derived CDR1 and CDR2 are SGHRS and YFSETQ. The CDR3 DNA sequence: TGCGCCAGCAGTCCCTTCGGGCCCACCCTGAACACCGGGGAGCTGTTTTTT. Its translation is CASSPFGPTLNTGELFF. Looking up the rest from reference TRBV5-1 and TRBJ2-2 gives the full variable domain: KAGVTQTPRYLIKTRGQQVTLSCSPISGHRSVSWYQQTPGQGLQFLFEYFSETQRNKGNFPGRFSGRQFSNSRSEMNVSTLELGDSALYLCASSPFGPTLNTGELFFGEGSRLTVL.

This chain links TRBV30 with TRBJ2-7; 10 bases map to TRBD1. Germline CDR1 GTSNPN, CDR2 SVGIG (reference sequence). The CDR3 runs to 15 residues. Trimming took 4 bases from V and 2 from J; bases not matched to a gene: 8. CDR3 DNA sequence: TGTGCCTGGACTCCTGGGACAGGGGTGGCCTACGAGCAGTACTTC. Its translation: CAWTPGTGVAYEQYF. Together with reference TRBV30 and TRBJ2-7, the CDR3 gives the full variable domain: SQTIHQWPATLVQPVGSPLSLECTVEGTSNPNLYWYRQAAGRGLQLLFYSVGIGQISSEVPQNLSASRPQDRQFILSSKKLLLSDSGFYLCAWTPGTGVAYEQYFGPGTRLTVT.

This clone was recorded once. Other nucleotide sequences from this sample produce the same CDR3. The V and J genes are TRBV2 and TRBJ2-1, with TRBD2 identical over 12 bases. V shed 3 bases, J shed 5 bases, and the junction held 2 bases outside the gene matches. CDR3 length equals 15 residues. Germline loops: CDR1 SNHLY, CDR2 FYNNEI. DNA of the CDR3: TGTGCCAGCAGTGAGACTAGCGGGGGAGACAATGAGCAGTTCTTC. It encodes CASSETSGGDNEQFF.

V and J are TRBV18 and TRBJ1-5, with D maybe TRBD1 (5 bases). This CDR3 has 15 residues. The germline CDR1 and CDR2 sequences are KGHSH and LQKENI. V was cut by 3 bases and J by 3 bases, with 12 bases left in between. The CDR3 here is CASSPGGVHNQPQHF. In DNA form, the CDR3 reads TGTGCCAGCTCACCGGGGGGGGTTCACAATCAGCCCCAGCATTTT. Together with reference TRBV18 and TRBJ1-5, the CDR3 gives the full variable domain: NAGVMQNPRHLVRRRGQEARLRCSPMKGHSHVYWYRQLPEEGLKFMVYLQKENIIDESGMPKERFSAEFPKEGPSILRIQQVVRGDSAAYFCASSPGGVHNQPQHFGDGTRLSIL.

The V call is TRBV11-2, the J call TRBJ1-2; TRBD1 aligns across 9 bases. V trimming: 1 base; J trimming: 4 bases; junction bases outside the gene matches: 10. The CDR3 is 17 amino acids. Germline CDR1 reads SGHAT; CDR2 reads FQNNGV. DNA of the CDR3: TGTGCCAGCAGCTTAGGGCCATCGGACAGGGGCCGCTATGGCTACACCTTC. It codes for CASSLGPSDRGRYGYTF.

This sequence joins TRBV11-2 and TRBJ1-6; TRBD1 matches at 9 bases. Per the germline V gene, CDR1 is SGHAT and CDR2 is FQNNGV. The CDR3 consists of 16 residues. Trimming cost V 4 bases and J 8 bases; bases outside gene matches: 9. The CDR3 region is CASSWGGQGRYSPLHF. CDR3 DNA sequence: TGTGCCAGCAGCTGGGGAGGACAGGGGAGGTATTCACCCCTCCACTTT.

The V gene is TRBV14, the J gene TRBJ2-7; TRBD2 aligns across 7 bases. Germline values: CDR1 SGHDN, CDR2 FVKESK. This CDR3 spans 16 amino acids. V dropped 1 base and J dropped 5; count of bases not matched to a gene: 11. This CDR3 is CASSQVGSGIPHEQYF. CDR3 nucleotide sequence: TGTGCCAGCAGCCAAGTCGGAAGCGGGATACCCCACGAGCAGTACTTC.

The chain carries TRBV10-3 and TRBJ2-3, with D possibly TRBD2 on 5 matching bases. This CDR3 comprises 16 residues. Trimming removed 0 bases from V and 9 bases from J, with 19 bases in between. Per the germline V gene, CDR1 is ENHRY and CDR2 is SYGVKD. CDR3 in amino acids: CAISESSGEGVGTQYF. The CDR3 DNA sequence: TGTGCCATCAGTGAGTCGAGCGGCGAGGGTGTAGGGACGCAGTATTTT.

This chain connects TRBV18 to TRBJ2-3; 15 positions match TRBD2. From germline, CDR1 is KGHSH and CDR2 LQKENI. This CDR3 spans 19 amino acids. The V gene end was trimmed by 5 bases and the J gene end by 2 bases; junction bases not matched to a gene: 11. The CDR3: CASSEYGLAGGNSTDTQYF. The CDR3 nucleotides are TGTGCCAGCTCAGAGTACGGACTAGCGGGAGGGAACTCCACAGATACGCAGTATTTT. Using reference TRBV18 and TRBJ2-3 for the parts outside the CDR3, the full variable domain is NAGVMQNPRHLVRRRGQEARLRCSPMKGHSHVYWYRQLPEEGLKFMVYLQKENIIDESGMPKERFSAEFPKEGPSILRIQQVVRGDSAAYFCASSEYGLAGGNSTDTQYFGPGTRLTVL.

The J gene is TRBJ2-2, the V gene TRBV9, with 8 bases fitting TRBD1. The CDR3 spans 17 residues. The J segment lost 7 bases and the V segment lost 0 bases, leaving 11 bases of the junction unmatched. The germline gives CDR1 SGDLS, CDR2 YYNGEE. In DNA, the CDR3 is TGTGCCAGCAGCGTAGCAGGACAGGGTTATGTGGGCGGGGAGCTGTTTTTT. Translation gives CASSVAGQGYVGGELFF.

This sequence joins TRBV6-5 and TRBJ2-5; either TRBD1 or TRBD2 may fit D (5 bases each). The CDR3 runs to 15 residues. V was cut by 2 bases and J by 4 bases, with 14 bases left in between. Per the germline V gene, CDR1 is MNHEY and CDR2 is SVGAGI. This CDR3 reads CASSYAIAGTETQYF. DNA of the CDR3: TGTGCCAGCAGTTACGCAATAGCAGGGACAGAGACCCAGTACTTC.

As DNA, the CDR3 is TGTGCCAGCGTACGGGGGGCGGCTCCGGGGCAGCCCCAGCATTTT. Amino acids: CASVRGAAPGQPQHF. V usage is TRBV19 and J usage is TRBJ1-5; TRBD1 is a possible D gene (6 bases). This CDR3 is built from 15 residues. Germline values: CDR1 LNHDA, CDR2 SQIVND (reference sequence). The germline V and J ends were trimmed by 9 bases and 7 bases, with 22 bases remaining between them.

This chain uses TRBV27 with TRBJ2-2; no clear D. The CDR3 loop spans 15 amino acids. V lost 3 bases and J lost 1, with 9 bases in between. In germline, CDR1 is MNHEY, CDR2 SMNVEV (reference sequence). CDR3 in amino acids: CASSLAEWNTGELFF. The CDR3 DNA follows: TGTGCCAGCAGTTTGGCAGAATGGAACACCGGGGAGCTGTTTTTT.

CDR3 residues: CASSSGQKLAKNIQYF. For the CDR3, the DNA is TGTGCCAGCAGCTCTGGACAGAAACTAGCCAAAAACATTCAGTACTTC. V gene TRBV7-2 combines with J gene TRBJ2-4, with D maybe TRBD1 (6 bases). The CDR3 runs to 16 residues. Germline CDR1 reads SGHTA; CDR2 reads FQGNSA. V was shortened by 4 bases and J by 0 bases, with 13 bases between the two germline ends.

The V and J genes are TRBV7-9 and TRBJ1-3; a weak D match, TRBD1 (5 bases). The CDR3 runs to 15 residues. Germline-derived CDR1 and CDR2 are SEHNR and FQNEAQ (reference sequence). Trimming left V 0 bases short and J 4 bases short, with 10 bases between. CDR3 in amino acids: CASSLAGLLGNTIYF. The CDR3 coding sequence is TGTGCCAGCAGCTTAGCGGGACTATTAGGAAACACCATATATTTT.

The chain links TRBV6-5 to TRBJ1-6, with D perhaps matching TRBD1 (6 bases). This CDR3 has 14 amino acids. Per germline, CDR1 MNHEY and CDR2 SVGAGI. Deletions cut 2 bases from V and 9 bases from J, with 11 bases between. The CDR3 DNA reads as TGTGCCAGCAGTTACACAGGGCGCGTTTCACCCCTCCACTTT. Translation: CASSYTGRVSPLHF.

This clone was seen only once. J is TRBJ1-1 and V is TRBV5-1; D possibly corresponds to TRBD1 (6 bases). Germline V gene sequence: CDR1 SGHRS, CDR2 YFSETQ. The CDR3 runs to 13 residues. V shed 3 bases and J shed 6 bases, with 12 bases lying between them. The DNA of the CDR3 is TGCGCCAGCAGCTACACAGGGCCCTCTGAAGCTTTCTTT. Translating gives CASSYTGPSEAFF.

The rearrangement joins TRBV4-1 to TRBJ2-4; the D is unclear. The CDR3 is 14 amino acids. Looked up from germline, CDR1 is MGHRA and CDR2 is YSYEKL. V was clipped by 0 bases and J by 5 bases, with 8 bases between them. CDR3 protein: CASSQEPVQNIQYF. CDR3 coding DNA: TGCGCCAGCAGCCAAGAACCGGTACAAAACATTCAGTACTTC.

About this clone itself: Other DNA sequences in the sample encode the same CDR3. The CDR3 loop reads CASSRSGETQYF. The CDR3 nucleotides read TGTGCCAGCAGCCGATCTGGAGAGACCCAGTACTTC. The rearrangement joins TRBV11-2 to TRBJ2-5; D gene ambiguous. V was pared by 5 bases and J by 4 bases, with 8 bases between. The CDR3 has 12 residues. The V gene's germline CDR1 is SGHAT and CDR2 FQNNGV.

The chain links TRBV30 to TRBJ1-5; D gene uncertain. The V gene's germline CDR1 is GTSNPN and CDR2 SVGIG (reference sequence). The CDR3 length is 14 residues. V was cut by 0 bases and J by 8 bases, with 14 bases left in between. The CDR3 DNA follows: TGTGCCTGGAGTGTATCCGGGGATGGAAAGCCCCAGCATTTT. Its translation: CAWSVSGDGKPQHF.

The rearrangement joins TRBV9 to TRBJ2-7; tentative D call: TRBD1 (6 bases). V lost 0 bases and J 0 bases, leaving 13 bases between the germline ends. The CDR3 contains 16 residues. The germline V gene has CDR1 SGDLS and CDR2 YYNGEE. CDR3 in amino acids: CASSVGAGVSSYEQYF. The CDR3 DNA sequence: TGTGCCAGCAGCGTAGGGGCAGGGGTTAGCTCCTACGAGCAGTACTTC.

The chain uses TRBV18 and TRBJ1-1; D unclear. The CDR3 loop spans 13 amino acids. CDR1 KGHSH and CDR2 LQKENI come from the germline V gene. The V gene lost 3 bases and the J gene lost 8 bases, with 13 bases spanning the gap. CDR3 sequence reads: CASSPQPKTEAFF. CDR3 sequence (DNA): TGTGCCAGCTCACCCCAGCCTAAGACAGAAGCTTTCTTT.

The genes are TRBV10-1 and TRBJ2-7, with 10 nucleotides matching TRBD2. This CDR3 has 15 amino acids. After removal of 0 bases from V and 6 bases from J, the junction contained 5 bases not matched to a gene. Germline V gene sequence: CDR1 WNHNN, CDR2 SYGVQD (reference sequence). The CDR3 DNA reads as TGCGCCAGCAGTGAGTCGTCTAGCGGGAGTCGCGAGCAGTACTTC. Amino acids: CASSESSSGSREQYF.